The 5 T cell receptor beta chains presented below share a single source sample, sequenced in a study of shared clonotypes between healthy human individuals. Generated by immunoSEQ multiplex PCR, the TCRdb table keeps only in-frame clones and is missing some. Of millions of clones in the sample, 85% to 95% are singletons; the top ten hold around 0.4%. Sequences were obtained from naive CD4+ T cells from PBMCs. Subset indicated: CD45RA+ positively selected. These receptors originate from a man aged 18 to 29 in good health. Some clones in this sample may be carry-over from other donors' samples.

V is TRBV6-5 and J is TRBJ2-7, with 8 bases that match TRBD1. The V and J ends lost 4 bases and 2 bases, in that order; junction bases with no gene match: 4. The CDR3 sequence is 14 residues long. Germline V gene lookup returns CDR1 MNHEY and CDR2 SVGAGI. CDR3 coding DNA: TGTGCCAGCAGTTTCCGGGACAGGACCTACGAGCAGTACTTC. Encoded protein: CASSFRDRTYEQYF.

The V and J genes are TRBV6-1 and TRBJ2-3; D unresolved. V gave up 2 bases and J gave up 3 bases, with 15 bases separating them. CDR3 length: 16 residues. Germline CDR1 and CDR2: MNHNS and SASEGT. CDR3 sequence: CASSETYSILTDTQYF. CDR3 nucleotides: TGTGCCAGCAGTGAAACATATTCGATCCTAACAGATACGCAGTATTTT.

The J gene is TRBJ2-5, the V gene TRBV5-1; D gene unclear. Per germline, CDR1 SGHRS and CDR2 YFSETQ. The ends were cut back, 4 bases at V and 5 bases at J, with 12 bases in the middle. The CDR3 loop spans 13 amino acids. This CDR3 reads CASSPFPSETQYF. In nucleotides, the CDR3 is TGCGCCAGCAGCCCCTTCCCCTCGGAGACCCAGTACTTC.

The rearrangement uses TRBV27 and TRBJ1-4, with a weak D call TRBD1 (5 bases). CDR1 MNHEY and CDR2 SMNVEV come from the germline V gene (reference sequence). The CDR3 spans 14 residues. The V end was cut by 6 bases, the J end by 8 bases, with 16 bases between. CDR3 region: CASSLGGIGEKLFF. In DNA, the CDR3 is TGTGCCAGCAGCCTTGGGGGAATCGGCGAAAAACTGTTTTTT.

This clone was found a few times. The chain links TRBV6-5 to TRBJ1-2, with unresolved D. The germline CDR1 and CDR2 sequences are MNHEY and SVGAGI. The CDR3 is 15 amino acids. Trimming removed 0 bases from V and 2 bases from J, with 10 bases in between. CDR3 in amino acids: CASSYSAAANYGYTF. The DNA of the CDR3 is TGTGCCAGCAGTTACTCGGCAGCCGCGAACTATGGCTACACCTTC.